Sequencing of this TCR beta chain was carried out in a study of blood T cell repertoires in COVID-19 (dated by TCRdb to 2020 to 2022). Some background on the complete study: Collaborator samples came from the United States, Italy and Spain and covered acute and convalescent phases of COVID-19. The prospective study material was composed of cDNA or gDNA derived from T cells, B-cell-depleted T cells, or PBMCs. Deeply sampled blood TCRbeta repertoires from subjects exposed to, actively infected with, or recovered from COVID-19 were included in the dataset. The repertoires were released in a freely available public database intended as a resource for research on the immune response to SARS-CoV-2. The samples were drawn from the first 160 participants of the ongoing ImmuneRACE study and from 1,254 subjects provided by 6 global collaborators. Nearly every sample came with metadata listing a de-identified subject ID, COVID-19 status, age in years and sex. Where available, HLA class I and class II types were obtained from metadata supplied by the sample provider rather than from assay-based typing. Points the paper makes about the study in general: The amount of clinical and demographic metadata varied by source and participant and was provided uncurated.

Collaborating institutions collected whole blood in K2EDTA tubes following their own protocols. For TCRbeta analysis, collaborators shipped samples as frozen whole blood, isolated PBMCs, or DNA extracted from either of those sample types. About this clone: No antigen is known for it. No base qualities exist here, and no much larger clone lies one base off it.

TCRbeta CDR3 regions were amplified from genomic DNA using the immunoSEQ Assay, a bias-controlled multiplex PCR. As for the authors' bioinformatics: The number of nucleated cells in each sample was estimated by amplification of reference gene primers within the assay. Sequence reads were collapsed and filtered to measure the absolute abundance of every unique TCRbeta CDR3 rearrangement. For each sample, productive Simpson clonality was calculated by taking the square root of Simpson's diversity index across productive rearrangements. Imported from immuneACCESS, the table was reduced by TCRdb to in-frame sequences with V and J called. These copies leave out some clones; in studies compared against another copy, an unresolved V gene accounts for under half, and the cause of the remainder is not known. Clonal size and the V and J genes are those of that table, whereas D and trimming came from the DNA. This sample has around 140,000 clones in its table, and roughly 88% of those were observed once. More than 2% of the sample comes from the top ten.

This clonotype was sampled from an older man with active COVID-19. The sample taken for sequencing was peripheral blood.

The DNA sequence is as follows: TGTGCCAGCAGCTTAAGCGGTCGGCCTGAAGCTTTCTTT. It specifies CASSLSGRPEAFF. The sequence links TRBV11-1 to TRBJ1-1, with the D gene not confidently named. From the cysteine up to the phenylalanine, the CDR3 has a length of 13 residues. Just the 39-base CDR3 DNA is kept, in frame starting at base 1. Per the germline V gene (reference sequence), SGHAT is the CDR1 and FQDESV is the CDR2. V is clipped by 2 bases and J by 6 bases, and the sequence between their germline boundaries is 10 bases long.